This T cell receptor (beta chain) originates from a study of CD8 T cells in ankylosing spondylitis. Study-level findings and limits: Roughly 8 highly homologous variants made up a TCR beta motif that seemed to typify ankylosing spondylitis blood. Clones linked to disease, bearing a CD8+ phenotype, were relatively rare in peripheral blood.

One entry per CDR3 protein results from TCRdb running MiXCR on the 5' RACE reads. The table records 200,000 or so distinct CDR3 sequences, around a sixth of them present only once. Germline CDR1 and CDR2: SEHNR and FQNEAQ (reference sequence). This CDR3 region has 16 residues. After removal of 5 bases from V and 1 base from J, the junction contained 4 bases not matched to a gene. This clonotype was detected ten times or more. The antigen remains unidentified. The rearrangement uses TRBV7-9 and TRBJ2-5; 13 positions agree with TRBD2. The TCR was taken from a male donor aged 10-30 years with ankylosing spondylitis or in good health (not recorded which). Sequenced sample: blood, either unsorted or a sorted T cell fraction (not recorded which). CDR3 protein: CASSAGLAGPQETQYF. Written as DNA, the CDR3 is TGTGCCAGCAGCGCGGGACTAGCGGGACCCCAAGAGACCCAGTACTTC.